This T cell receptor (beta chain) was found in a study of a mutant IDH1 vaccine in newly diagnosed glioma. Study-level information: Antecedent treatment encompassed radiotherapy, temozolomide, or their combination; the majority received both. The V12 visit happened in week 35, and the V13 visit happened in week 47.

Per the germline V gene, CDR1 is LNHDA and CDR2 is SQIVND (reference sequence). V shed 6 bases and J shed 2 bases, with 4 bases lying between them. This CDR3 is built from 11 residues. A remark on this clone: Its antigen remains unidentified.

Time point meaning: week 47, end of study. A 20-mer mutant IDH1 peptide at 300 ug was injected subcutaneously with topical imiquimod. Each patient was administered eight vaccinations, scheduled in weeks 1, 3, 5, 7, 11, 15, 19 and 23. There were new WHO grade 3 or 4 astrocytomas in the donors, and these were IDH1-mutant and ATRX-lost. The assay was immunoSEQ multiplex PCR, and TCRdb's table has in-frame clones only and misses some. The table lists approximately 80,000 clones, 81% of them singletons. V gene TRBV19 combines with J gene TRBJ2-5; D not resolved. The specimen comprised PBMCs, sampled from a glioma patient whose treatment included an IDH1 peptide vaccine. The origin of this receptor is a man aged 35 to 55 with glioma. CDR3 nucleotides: TGTGCCAGTAGGGGGCAAGAGACCCAGTACTTC. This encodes CASRGQETQYF.